This passage covers 12 T cell receptor beta chains from one sample sequenced in a study of cytomegalovirus exposure and HLA in healthy donors. In the PCR, 60 Vbeta and 13 Jbeta primers were used. Profiling relied on immunoSEQ multiplex PCR, and the TCRdb table lists in-frame clones only, not all of them. The table includes tens of thousands of clones, 75% to 85% detected once. Sequences were obtained from PBMCs. The receptors were sampled from a woman aged 40 to 55 in good health and CMV-seronegative.

The CDR3 DNA is TGTGCCAGCAGCTTTGGGACTAGCGGGGGCACAGATACGCAGTATTTT. It codes for CASSFGTSGGTDTQYF. The rearrangement joins TRBV5-5 to TRBJ2-3, with TRBD2 matching over 13 bases. J lost 1 base, V lost 2 bases, and 1 base had no gene match. Germline V CDR1 and CDR2: SGHKS, YYEKEE (reference sequence). The CDR3 covers 16 residues. The complete variable domain, with remaining parts taken from reference TRBV5-5 and TRBJ2-3, reads DAGVTQSPTHLIKTRGQQVTLRCSPISGHKSVSWYQQVLGQGPQFIFQYYEKEERGRGNFPDRFSARQFPNYSSELNVNALLLGDSALYLCASSFGTSGGTDTQYFGPGTRLTVL.

The J gene is TRBJ2-1, the V gene TRBV6-1; 7 nucleotides match TRBD1. The germline CDR1 and CDR2 sequences are MNHNS and SASEGT. V lost 6 bases and J lost 1; bases outside the gene matches: 6. CDR3 length: 15 residues. CDR3 nucleotides: TGTGCCAGCAGAACAGGGGAATCATCCTACAATGAGCAGTTCTTC. Its translation is CASRTGESSYNEQFF.

The CDR3 is CSAVIQETQYF. Written as DNA, the CDR3 is TGCAGTGCGGTTATTCAGGAGACCCAGTACTTC. This chain links TRBV20-1 with TRBJ2-5; D remains ambiguous. CDR1 and CDR2 (germline): DFQATT, SNEGSKA (reference sequence). Deletions cut 6 bases from V and 5 bases from J, with 10 bases between. CDR3 length: 11 residues.

The V gene is TRBV7-3, the J gene TRBJ1-2; 11 bases match TRBD1. The V gene end was trimmed by 4 bases and the J gene end by 6 bases; junction bases not matched to a gene: 10. The CDR3 covers 16 residues. CDR1 SGHTA and CDR2 FQGTGA come from the germline V gene. The DNA for the CDR3 is TGTGCCAGCAGCTCGGGACAGGGGGGCGAGATTGATGGCTACACCTTC. Translated, it gives CASSSGQGGEIDGYTF.

J is TRBJ1-1 and V is TRBV10-3; possibly TRBD1 for D (5 bases). Germline-derived CDR1 and CDR2 are ENHRY and SYGVKD. The length of the CDR3 is 15 residues. Trimming removed 0 bases from V and 5 bases from J, with 13 bases in between. CDR3 protein: CAISESAGRETEAFF. The CDR3 coding sequence is TGTGCCATCAGTGAGTCGGCAGGGAGGGAGACTGAAGCTTTCTTT.

The chain carries TRBV6-5 and TRBJ1-5; D gene unclear. In germline, CDR1 is MNHEY, CDR2 SVGAGI. V shed 0 bases and J shed 0 bases, with 6 bases lying between them. This CDR3 is built from 15 residues. This chain's CDR3 is CASSYSAISNQPQHF. For the CDR3, the DNA is TGTGCCAGCAGTTACTCGGCAATTAGCAATCAGCCCCAGCATTTT.

V and J are TRBV6-5 and TRBJ1-2; a possible D gene is TRBD1 (5 bases). Trimming took off 2 bases at V and 6 bases at J, with 10 bases between the two ends. The CDR3 length is 13 residues. The V gene's germline CDR1 is MNHEY and CDR2 SVGAGI. The CDR3 loop reads CASSYELRDGYTF. In DNA form, the CDR3 reads TGTGCCAGCAGTTACGAGCTCAGGGATGGCTACACCTTC.

The chain joins TRBV5-8 to TRBJ1-5, with 7 nucleotides matching TRBD1. The CDR3 length is 14 residues. The V gene end was trimmed by 4 bases and the J gene end by 7 bases; junction bases not matched to a gene: 8. Germline V gene lookup returns CDR1 SGHTS and CDR2 YDEGEE. The CDR3 is CASSARTGTQPQHF. The CDR3 DNA follows: TGTGCCAGCAGCGCTAGGACAGGTACCCAGCCCCAGCATTTT.

The chain has TRBV29-1 and TRBJ2-7; 9 nucleotides line up with TRBD1. V shed 6 bases and J 7 bases; nucleotides not matched to a gene: 10. This CDR3 region has 13 residues. Germline CDR1 SQVTM, CDR2 ANQGSEA. The CDR3 is CSVRQGEIWEQYF. The CDR3 DNA follows: TGCAGCGTCCGACAGGGGGAAATTTGGGAGCAGTACTTC.

This chain links TRBV28 with TRBJ2-7, with a tentative D call TRBD2 (5 bases). CDR3 size: 13 residues. V lost 6 bases, J lost 2 bases, and 11 bases lay in between. The germline CDR1 and CDR2 sequences are MDHEN and SYDVKM. The CDR3 bases are TGTGCCAGCAGCGGGGTTTTAACCTACGAGCAGTACTTC. Protein sequence: CASSGVLTYEQYF.

V and J are TRBV5-6 and TRBJ2-5, with 7 bases matching TRBD1. The trim removed 2 bases at V and 7 bases at J, leaving 8 bases unmatched. Germline V gene sequence: CDR1 SGHDT, CDR2 YYEEEE. This CDR3 has 14 amino acids. CDR3 sequence (DNA): TGTGCCAGCAGCTTACAGGGGTTAAAAGGGACCCAGTACTTC. Its protein product is CASSLQGLKGTQYF.

To note about this clone: Mismatch with germline at one junction end may stem from a read error. V usage is TRBV5-6 and J usage is TRBJ1-2; 10 positions match TRBD1. CDR1 is SGHDT and CDR2 is YYEEEE in the germline V gene. This CDR3 has 18 residues. Here the CDR3 reads CASRPGTGALLANYGYPF. Here the CDR3 DNA reads TGTGCCAGCAGACCCGGGACAGGGGCCCTCCTGGCCAACTATGGCTACCCCTTC.